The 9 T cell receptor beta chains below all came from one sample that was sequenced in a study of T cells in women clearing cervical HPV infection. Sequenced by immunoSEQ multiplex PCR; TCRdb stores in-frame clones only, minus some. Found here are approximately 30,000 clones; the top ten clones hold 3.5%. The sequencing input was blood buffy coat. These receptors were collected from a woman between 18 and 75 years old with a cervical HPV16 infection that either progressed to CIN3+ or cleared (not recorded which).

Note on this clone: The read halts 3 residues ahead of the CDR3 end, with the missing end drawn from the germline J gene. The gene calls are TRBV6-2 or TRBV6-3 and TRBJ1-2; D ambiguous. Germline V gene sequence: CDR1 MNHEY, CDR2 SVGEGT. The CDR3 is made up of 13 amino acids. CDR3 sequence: CASSLRAGDDYTF. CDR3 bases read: TGTGCCAGCAGCCTCCGGGCGGGAGACGAC.

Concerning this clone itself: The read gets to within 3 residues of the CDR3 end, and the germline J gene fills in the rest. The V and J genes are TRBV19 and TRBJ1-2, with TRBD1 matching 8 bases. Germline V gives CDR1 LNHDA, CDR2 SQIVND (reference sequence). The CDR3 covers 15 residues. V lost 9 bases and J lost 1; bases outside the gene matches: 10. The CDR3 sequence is CASRNTGGGNYGYTF. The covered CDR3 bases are TGTGCCAGCAGGAATACAGGGGGAGGTAACTATGGC.

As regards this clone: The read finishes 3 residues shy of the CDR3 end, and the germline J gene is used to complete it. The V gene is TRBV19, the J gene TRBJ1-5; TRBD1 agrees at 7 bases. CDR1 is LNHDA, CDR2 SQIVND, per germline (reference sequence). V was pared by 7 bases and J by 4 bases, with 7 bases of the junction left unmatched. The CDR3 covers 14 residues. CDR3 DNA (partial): TGTGCCAGTACTGCAGGGGGATATAATCAGCCC. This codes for CASTAGGYNQP. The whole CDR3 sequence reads CASTAGGYNQPQHF.

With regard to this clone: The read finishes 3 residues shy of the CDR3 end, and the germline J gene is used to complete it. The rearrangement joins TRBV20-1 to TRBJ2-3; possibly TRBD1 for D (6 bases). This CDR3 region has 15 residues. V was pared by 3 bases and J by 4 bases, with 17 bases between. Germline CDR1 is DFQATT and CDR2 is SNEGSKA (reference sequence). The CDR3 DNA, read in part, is TGCAGTGCTAGCAGGCAGGGGATCATTTCAGATACG. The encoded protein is CSASRQGIISDT. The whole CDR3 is CSASRQGIISDTQYF.

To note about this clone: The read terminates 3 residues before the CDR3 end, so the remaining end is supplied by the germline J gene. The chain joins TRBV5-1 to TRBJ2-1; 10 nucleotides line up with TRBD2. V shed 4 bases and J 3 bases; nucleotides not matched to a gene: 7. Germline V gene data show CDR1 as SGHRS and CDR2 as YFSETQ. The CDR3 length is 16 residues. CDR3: CASSPLASGSYNEQFF. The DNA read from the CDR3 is TGCGCCAGCAGCCCACTGGCTAGCGGGAGCTACAATGAG.

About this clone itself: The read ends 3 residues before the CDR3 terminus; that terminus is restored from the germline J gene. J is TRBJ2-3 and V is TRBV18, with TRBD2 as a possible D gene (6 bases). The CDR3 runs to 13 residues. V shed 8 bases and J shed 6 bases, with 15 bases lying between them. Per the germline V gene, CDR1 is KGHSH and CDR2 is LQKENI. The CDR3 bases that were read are TGTGCCAGCCACGGGCTCGCGGGGGATACG. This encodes CASHGLAGDT. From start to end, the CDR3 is CASHGLAGDTQYF.

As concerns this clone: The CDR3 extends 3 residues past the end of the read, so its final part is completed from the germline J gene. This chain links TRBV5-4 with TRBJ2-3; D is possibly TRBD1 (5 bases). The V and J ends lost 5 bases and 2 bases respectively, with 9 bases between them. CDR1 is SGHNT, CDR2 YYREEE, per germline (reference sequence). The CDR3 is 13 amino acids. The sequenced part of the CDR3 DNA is TGTGCCAGCAGGGACACCTACACAGATACG. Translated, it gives CASRDTYTDT. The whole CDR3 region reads CASRDTYTDTQYF.

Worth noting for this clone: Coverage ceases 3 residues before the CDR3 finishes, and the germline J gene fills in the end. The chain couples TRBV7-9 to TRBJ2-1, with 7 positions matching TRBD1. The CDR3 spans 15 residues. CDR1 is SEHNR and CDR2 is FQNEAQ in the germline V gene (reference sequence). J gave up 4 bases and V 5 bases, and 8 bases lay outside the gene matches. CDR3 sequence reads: CASSPTGTVYNEQFF. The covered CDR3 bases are TGTGCCAGCAGCCCTACCGGGACAGTATACAATGAG. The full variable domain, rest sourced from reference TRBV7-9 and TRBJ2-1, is DTGVSQNPRHKITKRGQNVTFRCDPISEHNRLYWYRQTLGQGPEFLTYFQNEAQLEKSRLLSDRFSAERPKGSFSTLEIQRTEQGDSAMYLCASSPTGTVYNEQFFGPGTRLTVL.

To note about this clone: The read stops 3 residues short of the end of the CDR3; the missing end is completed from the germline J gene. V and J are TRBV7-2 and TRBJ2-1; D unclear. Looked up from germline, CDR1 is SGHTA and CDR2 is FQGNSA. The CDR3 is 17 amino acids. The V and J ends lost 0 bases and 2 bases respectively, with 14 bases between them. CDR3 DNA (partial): TGTGCCAGCAGCTTAGCTTTACGAGCCGACACCTACAATGAG. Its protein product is CASSLALRADTYNE. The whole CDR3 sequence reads CASSLALRADTYNEQFF.